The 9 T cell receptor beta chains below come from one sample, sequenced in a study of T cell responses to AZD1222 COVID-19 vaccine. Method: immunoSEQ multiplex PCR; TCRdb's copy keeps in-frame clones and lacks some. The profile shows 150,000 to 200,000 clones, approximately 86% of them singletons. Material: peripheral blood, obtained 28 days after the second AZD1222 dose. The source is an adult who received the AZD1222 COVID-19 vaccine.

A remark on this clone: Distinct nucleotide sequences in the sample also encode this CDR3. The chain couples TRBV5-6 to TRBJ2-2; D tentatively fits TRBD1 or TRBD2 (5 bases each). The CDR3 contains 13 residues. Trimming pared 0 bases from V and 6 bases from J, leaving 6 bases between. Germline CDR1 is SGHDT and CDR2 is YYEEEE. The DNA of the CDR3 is TGTGCCAGCAGCTTGGCGGGACCCGGGGAGCTGTTTTTT. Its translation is CASSLAGPGELFF.

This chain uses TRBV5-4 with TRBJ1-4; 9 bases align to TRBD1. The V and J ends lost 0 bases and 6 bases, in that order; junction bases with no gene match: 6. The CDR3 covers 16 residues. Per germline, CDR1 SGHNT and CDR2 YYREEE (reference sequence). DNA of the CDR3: TGTGCCAGCAGCTTGGGGGCGGACAGGGGCTATGAAAAACTGTTTTTT. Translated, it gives CASSLGADRGYEKLFF.

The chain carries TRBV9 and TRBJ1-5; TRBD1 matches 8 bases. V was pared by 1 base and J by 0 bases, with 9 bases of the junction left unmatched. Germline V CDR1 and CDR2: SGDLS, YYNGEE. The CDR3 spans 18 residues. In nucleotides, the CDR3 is TGTGCCAGCAGCGTACCTGTCAGGGGGCTGTATAGCAATCAGCCCCAGCATTTT. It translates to CASSVPVRGLYSNQPQHF.

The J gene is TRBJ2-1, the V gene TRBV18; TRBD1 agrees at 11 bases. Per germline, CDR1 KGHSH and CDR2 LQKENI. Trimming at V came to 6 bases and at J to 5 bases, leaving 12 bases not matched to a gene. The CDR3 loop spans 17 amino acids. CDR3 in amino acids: CASSRDRGLGANNEQFF. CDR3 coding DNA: TGTGCCAGCTCCCGGGACAGGGGGTTGGGGGCTAACAATGAGCAGTTCTTC. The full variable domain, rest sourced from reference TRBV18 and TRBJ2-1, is NAGVMQNPRHLVRRRGQEARLRCSPMKGHSHVYWYRQLPEEGLKFMVYLQKENIIDESGMPKERFSAEFPKEGPSILRIQQVVRGDSAAYFCASSRDRGLGANNEQFFGPGTRLTVL.

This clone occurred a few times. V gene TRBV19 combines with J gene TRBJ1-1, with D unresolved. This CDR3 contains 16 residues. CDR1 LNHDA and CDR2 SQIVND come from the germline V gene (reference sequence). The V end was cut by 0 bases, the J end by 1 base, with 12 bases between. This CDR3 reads CASSIDRGRANTEAFF. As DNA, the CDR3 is TGTGCCAGTAGTATAGATCGCGGCCGGGCGAACACTGAAGCTTTCTTT.

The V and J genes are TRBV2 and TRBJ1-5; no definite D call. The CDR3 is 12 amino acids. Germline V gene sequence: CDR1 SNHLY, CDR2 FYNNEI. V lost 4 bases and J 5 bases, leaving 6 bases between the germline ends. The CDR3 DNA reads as TGTGCCAGCAGTGCGAGCTATCAGCCCCAGCATTTT. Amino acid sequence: CASSASYQPQHF. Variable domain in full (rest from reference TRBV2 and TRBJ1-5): EPEVTQTPSHQVTQMGQEVILRCVPISNHLYFYWYRQILGQKVEFLVSFYNNEISEKSEIFDDQFSVERPDGSNFTLKIRSTKLEDSAMYFCASSASYQPQHFGDGTRLSIL.

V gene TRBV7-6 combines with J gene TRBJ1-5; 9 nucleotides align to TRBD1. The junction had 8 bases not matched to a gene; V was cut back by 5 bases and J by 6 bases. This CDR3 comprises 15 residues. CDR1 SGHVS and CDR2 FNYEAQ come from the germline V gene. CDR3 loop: CASSPTGGLGQPQHF. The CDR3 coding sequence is TGTGCCAGCAGCCCAACAGGGGGCCTTGGTCAGCCCCAGCATTTT.

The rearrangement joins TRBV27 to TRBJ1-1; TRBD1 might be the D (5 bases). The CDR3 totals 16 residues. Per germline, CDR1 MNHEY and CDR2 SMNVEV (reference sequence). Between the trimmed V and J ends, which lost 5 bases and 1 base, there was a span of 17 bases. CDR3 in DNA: TGTGCCAGCAGTCCGGACCCGGACATTTGGAACACTGAAGCTTTCTTT. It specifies CASSPDPDIWNTEAFF.

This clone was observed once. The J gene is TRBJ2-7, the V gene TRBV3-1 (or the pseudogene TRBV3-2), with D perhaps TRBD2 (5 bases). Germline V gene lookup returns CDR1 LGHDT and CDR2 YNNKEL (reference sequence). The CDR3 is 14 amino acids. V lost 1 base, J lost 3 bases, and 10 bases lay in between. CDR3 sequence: CASSQGFRGYEQYF. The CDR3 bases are TGTGCCAGCAGCCAAGGGTTCCGGGGCTACGAGCAGTACTTC.